A selection of T cell receptor beta chains follows, all from one sample in a study of T cells in localized non-small cell lung cancer. TCRdb keeps only in-frame clones here, not all; method: immunoSEQ multiplex PCR. The sample lists 1,500 to 2,000 clones; around 22% were seen once. The specimen comprised normal lung tissue next to the tumor, sampled before any cancer treatment. The receptors stem from an older male donor with stage II lung adenocarcinoma. CDR3s include the opening cysteine and the closing phenylalanine or tryptophan. A D gene is named only where the DNA matches it firmly. A clone size is listed for some rows: how often the clone was seen (once, few, many), or a class if it is expanded.

DNA: TGTGCCAGCAGCTTATGGCGGGGCAGATACTACTCCTACGAGCAGTACTTC
CDR3: CASSLWRGRYYSYEQYF
D: -
V: TRBV11-3
size: few
J: TRBJ2-7
length: 17

DNA: TGTGCCAGCTCTCCCACAAGTCCATGGGCAGGGTCTCAAGAGACCCAGTACTTC
CDR3: CASSPTSPWAGSQETQYF
D: -
V: TRBV18
size: -
J: TRBJ2-5
length: 18

DNA: TGTGCCAGCAGCGCTTTGGGGGGCGCAGGCGGCTACACCTTC
CDR3: CASSALGGAGGYTF
D: -
V: TRBV14
size: -
J: TRBJ1-2
length: 14

DNA: TGTGCCAGCACAATGGGACTCTATGGCTACACCTTC
CDR3: CASTMGLYGYTF
D: -
V: TRBV12-5
size: -
J: TRBJ1-2
length: 12

DNA: TGCAGCGTTCTGGTGAGCTCCTACGAGCAGTACTTC
CDR3: CSVLVSSYEQYF
D: -
V: TRBV29-1
size: -
J: TRBJ2-7
length: 12

DNA: TGTGCCAGCAGCCCCGGACAGGGTAGGAATACGCAGTATTTT
CDR3: CASSPGQGRNTQYF
D: TRBD1
V: TRBV11-3
size: -
J: TRBJ2-3
length: 14

DNA: TGTGCCAGCAGCGTAGGTTATGCGGGAGGCTTTGGCACAGATACGCAGTATTTT
CDR3: CASSVGYAGGFGTDTQYF
D: TRBD2
V: TRBV9
size: medium-sized
J: TRBJ2-3
length: 18

DNA: TGTGCCAGCAAGGGGTTCGGCACAGATACGCAGTATTTT
CDR3: CASKGFGTDTQYF
D: -
V: TRBV6-8
size: medium-sized
J: TRBJ2-3
length: 13

DNA: TGTGCCAGCAGCCGCTTCGGACAGGCGCTCTACGAGCAGTACTTC
CDR3: CASSRFGQALYEQYF
D: TRBD1
V: TRBV11-3
size: medium-sized
J: TRBJ2-7
length: 15

DNA: TGCAGCGTTCCGGTGGGGTACGGCTCGAATGAAAAACTGTTTTTT
CDR3: CSVPVGYGSNEKLFF
D: -
V: TRBV29-1
size: -
J: TRBJ1-4
length: 15

DNA: TGTGCCAGCAGTTATTCTTACGATCCGGGACAGAGAGATGGCTACACCTTC
CDR3: CASSYSYDPGQRDGYTF
D: TRBD1
V: TRBV6-8
size: few
J: TRBJ1-2
length: 17

DNA: TGTGCCAGCAGCTTTGGGTCAAGCGGCAATCAGCCCCAGCATTTT
CDR3: CASSFGSSGNQPQHF
D: -
V: TRBV11-3
size: few
J: TRBJ1-5
length: 15

DNA: TGCGCCAGCAGCTTGGGGGGACTAGCGCAGGACGAGCAGTACTTC
CDR3: CASSLGGLAQDEQYF
D: TRBD2
V: TRBV5-1
size: few
J: TRBJ2-7
length: 15

DNA: TGTGCCAGCAGCTTAGGGGACAGGGGCTGGGAGCTGTTTTTT
CDR3: CASSLGDRGWELFF
D: TRBD1
V: TRBV11-3
size: -
J: TRBJ2-2
length: 14

DNA: TGTGCCAGCAGCTGGGGAGGACCCGCTGCGATTTTCGGGGAGCTGTTTTTT
CDR3: CASSWGGPAAIFGELFF
D: -
V: TRBV11-3
size: few
J: TRBJ2-2
length: 17

DNA: TGTGCCAGTAGTACCCTACAGGGGAGGCAGTACTTC
CDR3: CASSTLQGRQYF
D: -
V: TRBV19
size: -
J: TRBJ2-4
length: 12

DNA: TGTGCCAGCAGCTGGGGACAGGTCGGAATGAACACTGAAGCTTTCTTT
CDR3: CASSWGQVGMNTEAFF
D: TRBD1
V: TRBV11-3
size: medium-sized
J: TRBJ1-1
length: 16

DNA: TGTGCCAGCAGTGAATCCCCCAGGGAGACCCAGTACTTC
CDR3: CASSESPRETQYF
D: -
V: TRBV25-1
size: -
J: TRBJ2-5
length: 13